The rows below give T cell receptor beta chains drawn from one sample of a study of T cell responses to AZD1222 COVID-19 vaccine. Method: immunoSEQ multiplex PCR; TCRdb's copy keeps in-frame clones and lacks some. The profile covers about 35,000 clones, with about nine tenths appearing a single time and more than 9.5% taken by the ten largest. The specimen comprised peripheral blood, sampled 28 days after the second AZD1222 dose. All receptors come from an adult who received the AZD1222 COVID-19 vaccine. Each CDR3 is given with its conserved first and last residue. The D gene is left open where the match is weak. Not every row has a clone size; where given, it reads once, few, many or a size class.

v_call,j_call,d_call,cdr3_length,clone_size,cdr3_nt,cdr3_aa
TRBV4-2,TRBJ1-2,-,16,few,TGTGCCAGCAGCCAAGATCTGGCCGTCGGCTCGGGAGGCTACACCTTC,CASSQDLAVGSGGYTF
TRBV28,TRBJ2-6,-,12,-,TGTGCCAGCAGGGCTGGGGCCAACGTCCTGACTTTC,CASRAGANVLTF
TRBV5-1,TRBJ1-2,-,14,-,TGCGCCAGCAGGACCGGACAGACTAACTATGGCTACACCTTC,CASRTGQTNYGYTF
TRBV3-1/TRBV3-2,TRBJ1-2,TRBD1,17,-,TGTGCCAGCAGCCAAGGGTGGGACAGAACTACCCTCTATGGCTACACCTTC,CASSQGWDRTTLYGYTF
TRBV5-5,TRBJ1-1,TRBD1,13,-,TGTGCCAGCAGCTCAACAGGGGGCACTGAAGCTTTCTTT,CASSSTGGTEAFF
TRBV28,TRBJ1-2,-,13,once,TGTGCCAGCAGTCTTTCCTCCCCCTATGGCTACACCTTC,CASSLSSPYGYTF
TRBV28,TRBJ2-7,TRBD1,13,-,TGTGCCATTCGGGACAGAGCCTCCTACGAGCAGTACTTC,CAIRDRASYEQYF
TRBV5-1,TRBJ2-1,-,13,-,TGCGCCAGCAGCTTGGATCTCTCCAATGAGCAGTTCTTC,CASSLDLSNEQFF
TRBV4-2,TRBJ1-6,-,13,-,TGTGCCAGCAGCCCCCAGGGTGTGGCACCCCTCCACTTT,CASSPQGVAPLHF
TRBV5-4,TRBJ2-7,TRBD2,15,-,TGTGCCAGCAGCCGGACTAGCGGGAGAACTTACGAGCAGTACTTC,CASSRTSGRTYEQYF
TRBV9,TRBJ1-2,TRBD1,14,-,TGTGCCAGCAACCCGGGACAGGGACTCTATGGCTACACCTTC,CASNPGQGLYGYTF
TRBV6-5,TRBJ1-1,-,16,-,TGTGCCAGCAGTTCCCTAGGGGCTGGTTCGAGCACTGAAGCTTTCTTT,CASSSLGAGSSTEAFF
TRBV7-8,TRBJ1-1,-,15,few,TGTGCCAGCAGCTTAGAGGAGGAGATGAACACTGAAGCTTTCTTT,CASSLEEEMNTEAFF
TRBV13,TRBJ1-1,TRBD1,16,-,TGTGCCAGCAGCTTAGGCCGAGGACAGGGGACGTCTGAAGCTTTCTTT,CASSLGRGQGTSEAFF
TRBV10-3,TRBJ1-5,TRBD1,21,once,TGTGCCATCAGTGAGTCGGATAGGGACAGGGGGTCTCGATATAGCAATCAGCCCCAGCATTTT,CAISESDRDRGSRYSNQPQHF
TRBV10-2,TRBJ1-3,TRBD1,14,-,TGCGCCAGCAAAGACAGGGGCTCTGGAAACACCATATATTTT,CASKDRGSGNTIYF
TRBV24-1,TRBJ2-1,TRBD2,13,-,TGTGCCACCAGTGTCCGGGGGGGCGGTGAGCAGTTCTTC,CATSVRGGGEQFF
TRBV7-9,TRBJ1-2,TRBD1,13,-,TGTGCCAGCAGCCCTCAGGGGGCTTATGGCTACACCTTC,CASSPQGAYGYTF
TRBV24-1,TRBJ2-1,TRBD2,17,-,TGTGCCACCAGCGGGGCTAGCGGTACACGCTCCTACAATGAGCAGTTCTTC,CATSGASGTRSYNEQFF
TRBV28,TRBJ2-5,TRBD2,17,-,TGTGCCAGCAGTCCAGGATCACTAGCGGGAGTCCGGGAGACCCAGTACTTC,CASSPGSLAGVRETQYF